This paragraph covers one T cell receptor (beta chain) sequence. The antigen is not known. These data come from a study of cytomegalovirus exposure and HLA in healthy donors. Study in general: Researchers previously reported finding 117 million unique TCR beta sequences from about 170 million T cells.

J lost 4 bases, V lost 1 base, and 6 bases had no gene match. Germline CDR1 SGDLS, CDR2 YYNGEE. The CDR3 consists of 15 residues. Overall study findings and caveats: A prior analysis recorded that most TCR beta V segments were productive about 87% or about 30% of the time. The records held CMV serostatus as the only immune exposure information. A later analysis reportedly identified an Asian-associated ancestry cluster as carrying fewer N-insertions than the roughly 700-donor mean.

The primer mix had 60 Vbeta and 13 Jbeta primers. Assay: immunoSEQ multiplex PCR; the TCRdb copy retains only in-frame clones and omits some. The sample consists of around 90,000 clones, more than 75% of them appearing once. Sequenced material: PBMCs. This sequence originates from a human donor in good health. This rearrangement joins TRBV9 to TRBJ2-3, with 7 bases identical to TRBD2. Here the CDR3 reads CASSVQGGPADTQYF. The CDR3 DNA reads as TGTGCCAGCAGCGTACAGGGAGGGCCCGCAGATACGCAGTATTTT.